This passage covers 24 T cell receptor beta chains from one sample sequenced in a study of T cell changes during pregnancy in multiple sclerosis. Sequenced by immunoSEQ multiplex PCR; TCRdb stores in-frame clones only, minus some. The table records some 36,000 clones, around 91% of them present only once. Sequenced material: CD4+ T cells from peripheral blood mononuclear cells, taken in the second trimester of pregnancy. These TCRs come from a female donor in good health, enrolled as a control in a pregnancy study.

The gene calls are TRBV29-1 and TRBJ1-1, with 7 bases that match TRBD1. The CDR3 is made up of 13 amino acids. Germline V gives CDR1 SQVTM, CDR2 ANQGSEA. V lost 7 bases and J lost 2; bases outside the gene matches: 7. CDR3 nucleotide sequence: TGCAGCGGATGGACAGGACTAAACACTGAAGCTTTCTTT. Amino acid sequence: CSGWTGLNTEAFF. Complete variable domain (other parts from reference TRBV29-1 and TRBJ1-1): SAVISQKPSRDICQRGTSLTIQCQVDSQVTMMFWYRQQPGQSLTLIATANQGSEATYESGFVIDKFPISRPNLTFSTLTVSNMSPEDSSIYLCSGWTGLNTEAFFGQGTRLTVV.

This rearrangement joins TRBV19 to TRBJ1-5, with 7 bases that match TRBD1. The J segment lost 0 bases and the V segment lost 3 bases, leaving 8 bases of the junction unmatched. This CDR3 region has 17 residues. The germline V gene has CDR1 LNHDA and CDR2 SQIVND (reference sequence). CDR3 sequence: CASSIYRDSYSNQPQHF. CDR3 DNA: TGTGCCAGTAGTATCTACCGGGACAGCTATAGCAATCAGCCCCAGCATTTT.

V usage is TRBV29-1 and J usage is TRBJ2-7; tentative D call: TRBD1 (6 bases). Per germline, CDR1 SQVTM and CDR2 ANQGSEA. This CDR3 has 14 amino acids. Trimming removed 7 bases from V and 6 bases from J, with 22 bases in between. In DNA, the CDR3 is TGCAGCGCCGCAGAAGGGACATTCTCGGGCGAGCAGTACTTC. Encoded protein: CSAAEGTFSGEQYF.

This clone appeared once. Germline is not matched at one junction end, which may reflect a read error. Here the CDR3 DNA reads TGTGCCAGCAGCGTAGCGGGGGGGCAAGAGACCCAGTACTTC. Its protein product is CASSVAGGQETQYF. The rearrangement links TRBV7-9 to TRBJ2-5; 11 nucleotides line up with TRBD2. This CDR3 has 14 amino acids. Germline CDR1 and CDR2: SEHNR and FQNEAQ (reference sequence). The variable domain in full, with the rest retrieved from reference TRBV7-9 and TRBJ2-5, is DTGVSQNPRHKITKRGQNVTFRCDPISEHNRLYWYRQTLGQGPEFLTYFQNEAQLEKSRLLSDRFSAERPKGSFSTLEIQRTEQGDSAMYLCASSVAGGQETQYFGPGTRLLVL.

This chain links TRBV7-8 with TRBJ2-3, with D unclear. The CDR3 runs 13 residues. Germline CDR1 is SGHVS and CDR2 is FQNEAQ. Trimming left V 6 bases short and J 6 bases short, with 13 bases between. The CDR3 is CASSATELDTQYF. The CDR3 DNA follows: TGTGCCAGCAGTGCCACTGAACTGGATACGCAGTATTTT.

The CDR3 sequence is CASSLYGGFGTEAFF. The DNA of the CDR3 is TGTGCCAGCAGCTTATACGGCGGTTTCGGCACTGAAGCTTTCTTT. This chain uses TRBV7-9 with TRBJ1-1; D not resolved. The CDR3 runs to 15 residues. The ends were cut back, 2 bases at V and 4 bases at J, with 14 bases in the middle. The germline V gene encodes CDR1 SEHNR and CDR2 FQNEAQ (reference sequence).

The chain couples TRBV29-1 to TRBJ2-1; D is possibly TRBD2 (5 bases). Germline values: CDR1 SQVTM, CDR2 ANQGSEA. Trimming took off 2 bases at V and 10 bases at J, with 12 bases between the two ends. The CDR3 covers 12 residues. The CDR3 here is CSVELRGLEQFF. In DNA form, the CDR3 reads TGCAGCGTTGAATTGCGCGGGCTGGAGCAGTTCTTC.

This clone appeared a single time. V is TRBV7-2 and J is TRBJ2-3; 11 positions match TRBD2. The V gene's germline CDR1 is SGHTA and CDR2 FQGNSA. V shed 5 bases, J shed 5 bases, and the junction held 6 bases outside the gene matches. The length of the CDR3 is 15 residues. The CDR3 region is CASSISGGAGDTQYF. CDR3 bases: TGTGCCAGCAGCATTAGCGGGGGGGCGGGAGATACGCAGTATTTT.

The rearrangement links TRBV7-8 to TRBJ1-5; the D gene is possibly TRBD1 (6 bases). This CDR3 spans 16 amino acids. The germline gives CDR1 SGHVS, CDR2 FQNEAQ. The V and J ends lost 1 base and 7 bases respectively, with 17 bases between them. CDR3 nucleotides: TGTGCCAGCAGCTTAGTCGCTGCTACAGGGTGGCAGCCCCAGCATTTT. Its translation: CASSLVAATGWQPQHF.

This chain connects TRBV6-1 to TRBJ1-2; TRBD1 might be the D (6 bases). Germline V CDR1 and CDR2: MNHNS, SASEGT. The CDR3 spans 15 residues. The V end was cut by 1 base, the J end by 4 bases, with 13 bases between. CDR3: CASSEVGATGYGYTF. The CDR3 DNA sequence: TGTGCCAGCAGTGAAGTGGGGGCGACGGGCTATGGCTACACCTTC.

CDR3: CASSLEGQQYTEAFF. The CDR3 bases are TGTGCCAGCAGCTTAGAAGGACAGCAATACACTGAAGCTTTCTTT. The chain uses TRBV7-2 and TRBJ1-1; D perhaps matches TRBD1 (6 bases). Trimming cost V 1 base and J 3 bases, with 12 bases left between them. Germline loops: CDR1 SGHTA, CDR2 FQGNSA. This CDR3 has 15 residues.

The chain's CDR3 is CASTGTRSREQFF. The CDR3 nucleotides read TGTGCCAGTACGGGGACTAGGTCGCGCGAGCAGTTCTTC. The V call is TRBV19, the J call TRBJ2-1; TRBD2 aligns across 8 bases. The CDR3 runs 13 residues. Germline V gene lookup returns CDR1 LNHDA and CDR2 SQIVND (reference sequence). V lost 7 bases, J lost 10 bases, and 9 bases stayed unmatched. The full variable domain, rest sourced from reference TRBV19 and TRBJ2-1, is DGGITQSPKYLFRKEGQNVTLSCEQNLNHDAMYWYRQDPGQGLRLIYYSQIVNDFQKGDIAEGYSVSREKKESFPLTVTSAQKNPTAFYLCASTGTRSREQFFGPGTRLTVL.

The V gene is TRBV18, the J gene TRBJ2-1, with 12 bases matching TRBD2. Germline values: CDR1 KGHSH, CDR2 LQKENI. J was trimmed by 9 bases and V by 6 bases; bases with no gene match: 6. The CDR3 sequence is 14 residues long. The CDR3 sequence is CASSPLAGGGEQFF. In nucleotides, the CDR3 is TGTGCCAGCTCGCCCCTAGCGGGGGGGGGTGAGCAGTTCTTC.

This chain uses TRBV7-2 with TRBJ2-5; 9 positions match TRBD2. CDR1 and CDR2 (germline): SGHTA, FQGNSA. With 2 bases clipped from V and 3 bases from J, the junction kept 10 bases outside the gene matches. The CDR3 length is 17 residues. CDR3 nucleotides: TGTGCCAGCAGCTTAAGAGCTTCTAGCGGGGCTGAAGAGACCCAGTACTTC. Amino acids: CASSLRASSGAEETQYF.

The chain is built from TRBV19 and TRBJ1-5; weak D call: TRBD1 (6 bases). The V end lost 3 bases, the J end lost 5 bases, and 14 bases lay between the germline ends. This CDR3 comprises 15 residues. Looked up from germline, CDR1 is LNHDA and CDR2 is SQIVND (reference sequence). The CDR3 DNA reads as TGTGCCAGTAGTATGGTCCGGACAGTGGATCAGCCCCAGCATTTT. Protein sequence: CASSMVRTVDQPQHF.

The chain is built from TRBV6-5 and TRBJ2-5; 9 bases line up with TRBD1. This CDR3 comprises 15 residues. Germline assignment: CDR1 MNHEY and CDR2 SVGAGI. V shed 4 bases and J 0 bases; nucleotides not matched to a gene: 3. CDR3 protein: CASSSGQGNQETQYF. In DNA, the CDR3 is TGTGCCAGCAGTTCGGGACAGGGCAACCAAGAGACCCAGTACTTC.

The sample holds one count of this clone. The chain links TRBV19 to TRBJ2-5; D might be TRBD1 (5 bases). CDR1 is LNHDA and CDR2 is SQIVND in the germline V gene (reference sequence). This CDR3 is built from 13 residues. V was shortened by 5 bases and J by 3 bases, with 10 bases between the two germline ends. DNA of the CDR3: TGTGCCAGTAGTTCCGGACACGAAGAGACCCAGTACTTC. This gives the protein CASSSGHEETQYF.

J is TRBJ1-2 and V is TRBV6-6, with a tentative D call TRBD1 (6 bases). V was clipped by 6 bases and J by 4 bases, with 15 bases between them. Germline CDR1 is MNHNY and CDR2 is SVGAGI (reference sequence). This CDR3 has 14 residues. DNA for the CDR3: TGTGCCAGCAGGGGGGCAGGGGAGAGCTATGGCTACACCTTC. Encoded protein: CASRGAGESYGYTF.

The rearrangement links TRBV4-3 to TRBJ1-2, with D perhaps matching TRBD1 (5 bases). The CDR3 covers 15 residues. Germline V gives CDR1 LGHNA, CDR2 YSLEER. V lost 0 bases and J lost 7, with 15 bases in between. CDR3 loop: CASSQEGAARRGYTF. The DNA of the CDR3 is TGCGCCAGCAGCCAAGAAGGGGCAGCCCGGCGTGGCTACACCTTC.

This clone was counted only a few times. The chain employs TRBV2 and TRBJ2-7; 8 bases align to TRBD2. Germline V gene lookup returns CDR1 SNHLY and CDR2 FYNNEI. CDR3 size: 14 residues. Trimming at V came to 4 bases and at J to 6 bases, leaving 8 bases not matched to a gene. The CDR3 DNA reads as TGTGCCAGCAGTGCCGGGACTAGGAATGGCGAGCAGTACTTC. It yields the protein CASSAGTRNGEQYF.

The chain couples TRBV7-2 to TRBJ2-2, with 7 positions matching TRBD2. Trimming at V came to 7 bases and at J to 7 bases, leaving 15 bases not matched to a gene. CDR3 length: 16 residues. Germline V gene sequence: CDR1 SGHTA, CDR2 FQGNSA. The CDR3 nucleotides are TGTGCCAGCACCCTGTCTAGCGGCTCGAAGGGCGGGGAGCTGTTTTTT. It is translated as CASTLSSGSKGGELFF.

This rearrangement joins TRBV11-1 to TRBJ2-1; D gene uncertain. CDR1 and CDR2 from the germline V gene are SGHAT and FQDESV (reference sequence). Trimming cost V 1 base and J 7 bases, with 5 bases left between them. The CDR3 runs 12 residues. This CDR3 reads CASSLGRNEQFF. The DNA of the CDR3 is TGTGCCAGCAGCTTAGGCCGGAATGAGCAGTTCTTC. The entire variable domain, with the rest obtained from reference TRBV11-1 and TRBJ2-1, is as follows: EAEVAQSPRYKITEKSQAVAFWCDPISGHATLYWYRQILGQGPELLVQFQDESVVDDSQLPKDRFSAERLKGVDSTLKIQPAELGDSAMYLCASSLGRNEQFFGPGTRLTVL.

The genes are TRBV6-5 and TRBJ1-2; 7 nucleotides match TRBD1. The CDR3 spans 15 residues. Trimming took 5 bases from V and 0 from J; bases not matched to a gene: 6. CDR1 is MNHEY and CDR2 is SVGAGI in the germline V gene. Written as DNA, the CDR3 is TGTGCCAGCAGTAAAGGGGGCCCGGCTAACTATGGCTACACCTTC. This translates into CASSKGGPANYGYTF.

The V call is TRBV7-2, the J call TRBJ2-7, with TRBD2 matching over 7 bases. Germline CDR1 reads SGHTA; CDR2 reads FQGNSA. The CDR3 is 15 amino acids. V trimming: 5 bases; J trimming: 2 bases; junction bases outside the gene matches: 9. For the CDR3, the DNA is TGTGCCAGCAGCGTCCGGACTAGTCAAACCTACGAGCAGTACTTC. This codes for CASSVRTSQTYEQYF.